Included here is one TCR beta chain sequence, with context. Antigen: not known. These data come from a study of CD8 T cell repertoires and HIV-1 epitope variants. About the study: T cells were stimulated with Twenty-five Gag and Nef peptides separately. Controls were a CMV, EBV and flu pool, Ebola AY9, and no peptide. An approximately nine-day culture received IL-2, IL-7 and IL-15 on days 3 and 7.

This CDR3 has 15 residues. Germline CDR1 and CDR2: LGHNA and YSLEER. V was pared by 0 bases and J by 9 bases, with 5 bases of the junction left unmatched. Sequenced by immunoSEQ multiplex PCR; TCRdb stores in-frame clones only, minus some. The data hold about 6,200 clones, with 60% to 75% observed a single time. Study outcomes and limitations: About 10 antigen-specific TCR beta clonotypes were found; more than five seemed cross-reactive to variants.

The clonotype comes from a male donor with HIV. The chain recombines TRBV4-3 with TRBJ1-6, with 7 bases that match TRBD1. Specimen: cultured CD8+ T cells derived from PBMCs. CDR3 sequence reads: CASSQDRAGGSPLHF. The CDR3 DNA follows: TGCGCCAGCAGCCAAGATCGGGCAGGGGGTTCACCCCTCCACTTT.